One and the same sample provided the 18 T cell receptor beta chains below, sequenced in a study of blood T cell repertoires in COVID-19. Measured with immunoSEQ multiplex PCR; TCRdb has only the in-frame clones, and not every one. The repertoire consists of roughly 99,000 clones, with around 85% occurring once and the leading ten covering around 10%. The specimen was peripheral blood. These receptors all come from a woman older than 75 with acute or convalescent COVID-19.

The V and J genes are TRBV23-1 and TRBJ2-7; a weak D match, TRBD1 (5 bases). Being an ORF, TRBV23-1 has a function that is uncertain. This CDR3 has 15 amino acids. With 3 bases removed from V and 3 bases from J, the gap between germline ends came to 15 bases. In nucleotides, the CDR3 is TGCGCCAGCAGTCATCCTCTAGACAGCCTCTACGAGCAGTACGTC. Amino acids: CASSHPLDSLYEQYV.

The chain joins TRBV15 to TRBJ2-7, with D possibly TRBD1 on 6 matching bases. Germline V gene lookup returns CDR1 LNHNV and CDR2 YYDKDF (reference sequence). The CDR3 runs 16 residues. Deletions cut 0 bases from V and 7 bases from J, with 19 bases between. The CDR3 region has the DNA TGTGCCACCAGCAGAGAGGCAGGGGCCCGTCTAGGGGAGCAGTACTTC. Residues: CATSREAGARLGEQYF. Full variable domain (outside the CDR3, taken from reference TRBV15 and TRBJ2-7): DAMVIQNPRYQVTQFGKPVTLSCSQTLNHNVMYWYQQKSSQAPKLLFHYYDKDFNNEADTPDNFQSRRPNTSFCFLDIRSPGLGDTAMYLCATSREAGARLGEQYFGPGTRLTVT.

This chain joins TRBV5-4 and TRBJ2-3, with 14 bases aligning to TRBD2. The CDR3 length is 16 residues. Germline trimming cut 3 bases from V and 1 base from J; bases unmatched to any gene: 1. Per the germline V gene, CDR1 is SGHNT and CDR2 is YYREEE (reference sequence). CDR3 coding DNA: TGTGCCAGCAGCTCGACTAGCGGGGGGGGCACAGATACGCAGTATTTT. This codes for CASSSTSGGGTDTQYF.

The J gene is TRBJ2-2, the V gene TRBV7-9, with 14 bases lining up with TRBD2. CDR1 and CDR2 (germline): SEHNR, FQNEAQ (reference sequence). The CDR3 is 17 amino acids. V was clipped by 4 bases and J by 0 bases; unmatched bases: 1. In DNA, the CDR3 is TGTGCCAGCAGCTGGGGACTAGCGGGGGCGAACACCGGGGAGCTGTTTTTT. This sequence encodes CASSWGLAGANTGELFF.

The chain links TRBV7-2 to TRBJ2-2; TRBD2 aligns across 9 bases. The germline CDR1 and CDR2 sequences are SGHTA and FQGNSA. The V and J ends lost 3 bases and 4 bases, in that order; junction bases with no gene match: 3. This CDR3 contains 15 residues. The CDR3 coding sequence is TGTGCCAGCAGCTTGGGACTAGCCCTCACCGGGGAGCTGTTTTTT. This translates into CASSLGLALTGELFF.

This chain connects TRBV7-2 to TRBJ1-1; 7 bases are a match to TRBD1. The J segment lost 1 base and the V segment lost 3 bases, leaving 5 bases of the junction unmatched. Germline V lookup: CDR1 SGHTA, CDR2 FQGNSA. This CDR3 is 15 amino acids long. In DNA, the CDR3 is TGTGCCAGCAGCTTGACCCGGGACAGGAACACTGAAGCTTTCTTT. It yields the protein CASSLTRDRNTEAFF.

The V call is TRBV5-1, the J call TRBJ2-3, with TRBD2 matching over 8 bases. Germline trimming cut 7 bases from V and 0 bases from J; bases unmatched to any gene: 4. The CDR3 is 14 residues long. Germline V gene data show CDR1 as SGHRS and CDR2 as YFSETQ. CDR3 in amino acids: CASRGGVSTDTQYF. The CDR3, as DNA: TGCGCCAGCCGGGGGGGAGTAAGCACAGATACGCAGTATTTT.

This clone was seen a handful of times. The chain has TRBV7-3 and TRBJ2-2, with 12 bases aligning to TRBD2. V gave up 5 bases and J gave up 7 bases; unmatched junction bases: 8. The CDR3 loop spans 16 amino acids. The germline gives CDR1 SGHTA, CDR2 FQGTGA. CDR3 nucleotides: TGTGCCAGCAGCCCCCGGACTAGCGGGGATGGCGGGGAGCTGTTTTTT. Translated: CASSPRTSGDGGELFF.

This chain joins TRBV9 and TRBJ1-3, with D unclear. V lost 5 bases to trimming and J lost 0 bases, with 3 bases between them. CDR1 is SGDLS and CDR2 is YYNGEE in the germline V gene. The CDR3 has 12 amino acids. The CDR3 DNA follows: TGTGCCAGCAGTAACTCTGGAAACACCATATATTTT. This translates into CASSNSGNTIYF.

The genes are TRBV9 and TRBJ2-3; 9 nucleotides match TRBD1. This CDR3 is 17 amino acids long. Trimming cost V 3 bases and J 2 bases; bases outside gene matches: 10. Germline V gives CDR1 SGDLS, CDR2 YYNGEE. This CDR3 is CASSGETGGFYTDTQYF. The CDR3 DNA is TGTGCCAGCAGCGGAGAGACAGGGGGGTTTTACACAGATACGCAGTATTTT. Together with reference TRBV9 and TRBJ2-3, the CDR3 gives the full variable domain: DSGVTQTPKHLITATGQRVTLRCSPRSGDLSVYWYQQSLDQGLQFLIQYYNGEERAKGNILERFSAQQFPDLHSELNLSSLELGDSALYFCASSGETGGFYTDTQYFGPGTRLTVL.

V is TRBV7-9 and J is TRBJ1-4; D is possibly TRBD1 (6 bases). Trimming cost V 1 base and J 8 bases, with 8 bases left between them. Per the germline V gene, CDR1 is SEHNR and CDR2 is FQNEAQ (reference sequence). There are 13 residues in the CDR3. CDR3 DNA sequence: TGTGCCAGCAGCTTAGAAAGGGGGGAAAAACTGTTTTTT. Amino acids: CASSLERGEKLFF.

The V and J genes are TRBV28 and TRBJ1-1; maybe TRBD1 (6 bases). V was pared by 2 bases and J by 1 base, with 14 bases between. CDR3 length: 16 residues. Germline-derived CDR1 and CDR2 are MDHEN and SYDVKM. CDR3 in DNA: TGTGCCAGCAGTTTAGCTAATGGACAGTGGAACACTGAAGCTTTCTTT. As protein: CASSLANGQWNTEAFF.

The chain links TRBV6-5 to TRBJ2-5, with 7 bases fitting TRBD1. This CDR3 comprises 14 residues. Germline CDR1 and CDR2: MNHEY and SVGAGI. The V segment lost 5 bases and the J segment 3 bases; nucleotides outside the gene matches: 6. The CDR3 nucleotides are TGTGCCAGCAGTAACCGACAGGGTAAAGAGACCCAGTACTTC. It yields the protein CASSNRQGKETQYF.

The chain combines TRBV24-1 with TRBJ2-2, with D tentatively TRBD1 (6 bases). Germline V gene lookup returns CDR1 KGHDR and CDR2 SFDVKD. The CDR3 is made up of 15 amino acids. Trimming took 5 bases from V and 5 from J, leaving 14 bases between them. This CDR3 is CATSGLTGVTGELFF. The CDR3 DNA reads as TGTGCCACCAGTGGTCTGACAGGAGTAACCGGGGAGCTGTTTTTT.

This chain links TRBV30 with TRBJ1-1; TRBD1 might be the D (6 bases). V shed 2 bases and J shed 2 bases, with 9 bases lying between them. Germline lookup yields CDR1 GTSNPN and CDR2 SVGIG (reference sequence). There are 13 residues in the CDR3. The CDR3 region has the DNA TGTGCCTGGAGTCCAGGGGAAAACACTGAAGCTTTCTTT. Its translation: CAWSPGENTEAFF.

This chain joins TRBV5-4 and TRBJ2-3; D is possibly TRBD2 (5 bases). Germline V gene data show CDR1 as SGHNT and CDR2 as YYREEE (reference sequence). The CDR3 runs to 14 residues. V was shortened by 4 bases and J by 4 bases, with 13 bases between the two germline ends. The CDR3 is CASSRAGASDTQYF. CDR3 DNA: TGTGCCAGCAGCCGGGCGGGTGCTTCAGATACGCAGTATTTT.

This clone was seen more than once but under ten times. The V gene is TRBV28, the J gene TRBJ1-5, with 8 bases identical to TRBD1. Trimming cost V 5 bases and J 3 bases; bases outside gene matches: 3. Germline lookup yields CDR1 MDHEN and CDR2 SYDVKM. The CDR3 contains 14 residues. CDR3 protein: CASSGDRYNQPQHF. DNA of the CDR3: TGTGCCAGCAGTGGGGACAGGTACAATCAGCCCCAGCATTTT.

CDR3 loop: CASSPVSGGLSSYEQYF. CDR3 nucleotides: TGTGCCAGCTCACCCGTTAGCGGGGGCCTCAGCTCCTACGAGCAGTACTTC. This rearrangement joins TRBV18 to TRBJ2-7, with 9 bases lining up with TRBD2. Trimming removed 3 bases from V and 0 bases from J; junction bases left unmatched: 9. Germline CDR1 reads KGHSH; CDR2 reads LQKENI. The length of the CDR3 is 17 residues.